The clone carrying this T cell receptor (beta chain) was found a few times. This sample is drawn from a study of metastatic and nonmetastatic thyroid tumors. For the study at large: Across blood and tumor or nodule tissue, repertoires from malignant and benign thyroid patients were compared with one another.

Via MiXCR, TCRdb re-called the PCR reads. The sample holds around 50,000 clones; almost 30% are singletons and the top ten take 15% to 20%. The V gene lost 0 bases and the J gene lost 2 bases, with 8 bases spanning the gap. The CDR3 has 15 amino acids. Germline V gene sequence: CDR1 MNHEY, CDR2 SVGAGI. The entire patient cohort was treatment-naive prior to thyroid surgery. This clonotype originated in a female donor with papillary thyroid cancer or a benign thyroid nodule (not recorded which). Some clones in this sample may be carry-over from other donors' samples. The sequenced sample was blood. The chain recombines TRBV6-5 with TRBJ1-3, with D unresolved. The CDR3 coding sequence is TGTGCCAGCAGTTACTCGGGGTACGCTGGAAACACCATATATTTT. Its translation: CASSYSGYAGNTIYF.